These 29 T cell receptor beta chains were all obtained from the same sample, sequenced in a study of cytomegalovirus exposure and HLA in healthy donors. The PCR used 60 Vbeta and 13 Jbeta primers. This table comes from immunoSEQ multiplex PCR, and its TCRdb copy is limited to in-frame clones, with some not included. The profile shows about 80,000 clones, 80% of them singletons. Sequencing was done on a sample of PBMCs. Receptors originate from a woman aged 45 to 65 in good health and CMV-seropositive.

The chain has TRBV6-1 and TRBJ1-5, with D unresolved. CDR1 and CDR2 from the germline V gene are MNHNS and SASEGT. The V gene lost 5 bases and the J gene lost 2 bases, with 13 bases spanning the gap. This CDR3 contains 15 residues. The CDR3 loop is CASSNRGTGNQPQHF. The DNA for the CDR3 is TGTGCCAGCAGTAACCGGGGTACGGGCAATCAGCCCCAGCATTTT.

This clone has only one observation. The rearrangement joins TRBV9 to TRBJ1-2; no definite D call. V was trimmed by 0 bases and J by 14 bases, leaving 26 bases between them. This CDR3 contains 16 residues. Germline assignment: CDR1 SGDLS and CDR2 YYNGEE. CDR3 residues: CASSVGGHGVSMAKTF. CDR3 DNA sequence: TGTGCCAGCAGCGTAGGCGGTCACGGGGTTTCTATGGCTAAGACCTTC.

V is TRBV19 and J is TRBJ1-6; no firm D call. The germline CDR1 and CDR2 sequences are LNHDA and SQIVND (reference sequence). CDR3 length equals 14 residues. The ends were cut back, 3 bases at V and 7 bases at J, with 10 bases in the middle. This CDR3 is CASSMSGENSPLHF. CDR3 nucleotide sequence: TGTGCCAGTAGTATGTCCGGGGAAAATTCACCCCTCCACTTT.

The chain couples TRBV6-1 to TRBJ2-2; TRBD2 aligns across 7 bases. The CDR3 has 14 amino acids. The ends lost 6 bases at V and 7 bases at J; junction bases unmatched: 8. Germline lookup yields CDR1 MNHNS and CDR2 SASEGT. CDR3 loop: CASRKGTNDGELFF. DNA of the CDR3: TGTGCCAGCAGAAAAGGGACTAATGACGGGGAGCTGTTTTTT.

V and J are TRBV18 and TRBJ2-4; 8 bases map to TRBD2. The ends lost 6 bases at V and 3 bases at J; junction bases unmatched: 4. CDR1 is KGHSH, CDR2 LQKENI, per germline. The CDR3 is 14 amino acids. CDR3 in amino acids: CASSLGTSKNIQYF. The CDR3 nucleotides read TGTGCCAGCTCCCTGGGGACTAGCAAAAACATTCAGTACTTC.

The sample holds a few counts of this clone. This rearrangement joins TRBV6-5 to TRBJ1-1, with TRBD1 matching 8 bases. The CDR3 totals 14 residues. Germline lookup yields CDR1 MNHEY and CDR2 SVGAGI. V was pared by 5 bases and J by 4 bases, with 6 bases of the junction left unmatched. The CDR3 region has the DNA TGTGCCAGCAGTGTGACAGGGGCGGGCACTGAAGCTTTCTTT. It is translated as CASSVTGAGTEAFF.

The rearrangement uses TRBV11-2 and TRBJ1-5; TRBD1 aligns across 9 bases. CDR1 SGHAT and CDR2 FQNNGV come from the germline V gene. CDR3 length: 16 residues. V shed 3 bases and J 11 bases; nucleotides not matched to a gene: 14. CDR3 region: CASSFAPTGGEKTQHF. The CDR3 nucleotides are TGTGCCAGCAGCTTCGCACCTACAGGGGGCGAGAAGACCCAGCATTTT.

The chain is built from TRBV4-2 and TRBJ1-6; D may be TRBD1 (5 bases). CDR3 length equals 16 residues. From germline, CDR1 is LGHNA and CDR2 YNFKEQ. V gave up 0 bases and J gave up 6 bases, with 12 bases separating them. CDR3 residues: CASSQDRAGSNSPLHF. The CDR3 nucleotides are TGTGCCAGCAGCCAAGATAGGGCAGGGTCTAATTCACCCCTCCACTTT.

The V call is TRBV30, the J call TRBJ2-2; a weak D match, TRBD2 (6 bases). This CDR3 contains 14 residues. The germline CDR1 and CDR2 sequences are GTSNPN and SVGIG (reference sequence). The V end was cut by 1 base, the J end by 3 bases, with 9 bases between. In DNA, the CDR3 is TGTGCCTGGAGTGAGAGCGGGTACACCGGGGAGCTGTTTTTT. This sequence encodes CAWSESGYTGELFF.

This clone was counted once. The DNA for the CDR3 is TGCGCCAGCAGCCAAGTACCTAGTTCGAACACCGGGGAGCTGTTTTTT. Translated: CASSQVPSSNTGELFF. The chain has TRBV4-1 and TRBJ2-2; D ambiguous. This CDR3 contains 16 residues. Germline V gene sequence: CDR1 MGHRA, CDR2 YSYEKL. V was trimmed by 1 base and J by 0 bases, leaving 9 bases between them.

The V and J genes are TRBV7-2 and TRBJ1-1; D is unclear. Germline CDR1 and CDR2: SGHTA and FQGNSA. The V gene lost 3 bases and the J gene lost 7 bases, with 18 bases spanning the gap. The CDR3 spans 15 residues. The CDR3 DNA sequence: TGTGCCAGCAGCTTGGCCCTCCTAATCCGGGGTGAAGCTTTCTTT. Amino acid sequence: CASSLALLIRGEAFF. Full variable domain (outside the CDR3, taken from reference TRBV7-2 and TRBJ1-1): GAGVSQSPSNKVTEKGKDVELRCDPISGHTALYWYRQSLGQGLEFLIYFQGNSAPDKSGLPSDRFSAERTGGSVSTLTIQRTQQEDSAVYLCASSLALLIRGEAFFGQGTRLTVV.

The V gene is TRBV6-5, the J gene TRBJ2-7; 8 positions match TRBD1. The CDR3 has 14 amino acids. Germline CDR1 and CDR2: MNHEY and SVGAGI. The J segment lost 4 bases and the V segment lost 4 bases, leaving 6 bases of the junction unmatched. The CDR3 sequence is CASSFRDRLYEQYF. The CDR3 DNA reads as TGTGCCAGCAGTTTCCGGGACAGGCTATACGAGCAGTACTTC.

J is TRBJ1-6 and V is TRBV4-2, with TRBD1 as a possible D gene (6 bases). CDR3 size: 13 residues. V lost 0 bases to trimming and J lost 9 bases, with 6 bases between them. Germline CDR1 LGHNA, CDR2 YNFKEQ. The CDR3 region has the DNA TGTGCCAGCAGCCAAGAGGGGGCTTCACCCCTCCACTTT. Translation gives CASSQEGASPLHF.

In its sample, this clone was seen a few times. V usage is TRBV4-1 and J usage is TRBJ1-1; a weak D match, TRBD1 (5 bases). Germline-derived CDR1 and CDR2 are MGHRA and YSYEKL. Trimming removed 4 bases at V and 8 bases at J, with 17 bases between. The CDR3 length is 14 residues. In nucleotides, the CDR3 is TGCGCCAGCAGCCCAAGAAGTGTTGCAGGGGAAGCTTTCTTT. It is translated as CASSPRSVAGEAFF.

In DNA form, the CDR3 reads TGTGCCAGCAGAACTCAGGGGAGTGGTTCACCCCTCCACTTT. Its protein is CASRTQGSGSPLHF. This chain uses TRBV6-6 with TRBJ1-6; D perhaps matches TRBD1 (6 bases). In germline, CDR1 is MNHNY, CDR2 SVGAGI (reference sequence). Trimming left V 6 bases short and J 9 bases short, with 15 bases between. The CDR3 contains 14 residues.

The genes are TRBV5-4 and TRBJ2-1; D perhaps matches TRBD1 (5 bases). CDR1 and CDR2 from the germline V gene are SGHNT and YYREEE (reference sequence). The CDR3 length is 19 residues. Trimming shortened V by 3 bases and J by 0 bases, and 22 bases separated the two germline ends. In nucleotides, the CDR3 is TGTGCCAGCAGCTCGGACACGGACGAGGCCGGTAGCTCCTACAATGAGCAGTTCTTC. It translates to CASSSDTDEAGSSYNEQFF. Looking up the rest from reference TRBV5-4 and TRBJ2-1 gives the full variable domain: ETGVTQSPTHLIKTRGQQVTLRCSSQSGHNTVSWYQQALGQGPQFIFQYYREEENGRGNFPPRFSGLQFPNYSSELNVNALELDDSALYLCASSSDTDEAGSSYNEQFFGPGTRLTVL.

The gene calls are TRBV28 and TRBJ1-2; D unclear. V was shortened by 7 bases and J by 4 bases, with 13 bases between the two germline ends. Germline values: CDR1 MDHEN, CDR2 SYDVKM. The CDR3 has 13 residues. The CDR3: CASTGPFGYGYTF. CDR3 nucleotide sequence: TGTGCCAGCACAGGCCCTTTTGGCTATGGCTACACCTTC.

This clone has a handful of counts. V is TRBV5-6 and J is TRBJ2-7, with D maybe TRBD2 (5 bases). The germline V and J ends were trimmed by 2 bases and 3 bases, with 12 bases remaining between them. Germline V gives CDR1 SGHDT, CDR2 YYEEEE. This CDR3 is 14 amino acids long. The CDR3 loop reads CASSFPGLGYEQYF. DNA of the CDR3: TGTGCCAGCAGCTTTCCTGGACTGGGCTACGAGCAGTACTTC.

The rearrangement uses TRBV7-8 and TRBJ2-3, with 7 bases identical to TRBD2. After removal of 0 bases from V and 0 bases from J, the junction contained 3 bases not matched to a gene. CDR1 and CDR2 (germline): SGHVS, FQNEAQ. CDR3 length: 16 amino acids. This CDR3 is CASSLAGGVSTDTQYF. The CDR3 region has the DNA TGTGCCAGCAGCTTAGCGGGGGGGGTTAGCACAGATACGCAGTATTTT.

V is TRBV19 and J is TRBJ2-2, with D perhaps matching TRBD1 (6 bases). The germline V gene has CDR1 LNHDA and CDR2 SQIVND (reference sequence). Trimming removed 8 bases from V and 1 base from J, with 11 bases in between. The length of the CDR3 is 14 residues. The CDR3 sequence: CASSQTGNTGELFF. CDR3 nucleotides: TGTGCCAGTTCTCAGACAGGGAACACCGGGGAGCTGTTTTTT.

The V gene is TRBV18, the J gene TRBJ2-7; possible D gene TRBD2, 7 bases. Germline lookup yields CDR1 KGHSH and CDR2 LQKENI. Trimming left V 5 bases short and J 7 bases short, with 15 bases between. The CDR3 is made up of 13 amino acids. The CDR3 protein is CASSGGDTLEQYF. The CDR3 DNA reads TGTGCCAGCTCAGGGGGGGACACCTTGGAGCAGTACTTC.

The genes are TRBV6-1 and TRBJ1-4, with TRBD1 matching 8 bases. The ends lost 5 bases at V and 8 bases at J; junction bases unmatched: 10. The CDR3 length is 15 residues. Germline-derived CDR1 and CDR2 are MNHNS and SASEGT. This chain's CDR3 is CASSPRQGQREKLFF. CDR3 in DNA: TGTGCCAGCAGTCCGCGACAGGGGCAGCGGGAAAAACTGTTTTTT.

The chain combines TRBV11-2 with TRBJ2-1; TRBD1 might be the D (6 bases). The CDR3 spans 16 residues. V was clipped by 2 bases and J by 4 bases, with 15 bases between them. CDR1 and CDR2 (germline): SGHAT, FQNNGV. The CDR3 protein is CASSLLGAGDYNEQFF. DNA of the CDR3: TGTGCCAGCAGCTTACTGGGGGCAGGGGATTACAATGAGCAGTTCTTC.

The CDR3 protein is CASSVDKGGGEKLFF. The CDR3 coding sequence is TGTGCCAGCAGCGTAGACAAGGGGGGGGGTGAAAAACTGTTTTTT. The rearrangement joins TRBV9 to TRBJ1-4; tentatively, D is TRBD1 (6 bases). Between the trimmed V and J ends, which lost 0 bases and 7 bases, there was a span of 13 bases. CDR3 length: 15 amino acids. Germline-derived CDR1 and CDR2 are SGDLS and YYNGEE.

The V and J genes are TRBV7-9 and TRBJ1-2; D is possibly TRBD1 (5 bases). This CDR3 is 16 amino acids long. V dropped 5 bases and J dropped 2 bases, with 18 bases sitting between them. Germline loops: CDR1 SEHNR, CDR2 FQNEAQ (reference sequence). CDR3 region: CASSRQGSSINYGYTF. The CDR3 region has the DNA TGTGCCAGCAGCCGGCAGGGCAGTTCGATCAACTATGGCTACACCTTC.

The table lists this clone with a few counts. V and J are TRBV9 and TRBJ2-1; 11 bases line up with TRBD1. The CDR3 is 14 residues long. In germline, CDR1 is SGDLS, CDR2 YYNGEE. V was pared by 6 bases and J by 7 bases, with 6 bases of the junction left unmatched. The CDR3 spells CASTTGTGGNEQFF. In DNA, the CDR3 is TGTGCCAGCACCACCGGGACAGGGGGAAATGAGCAGTTCTTC.

This clone was observed once. CDR3 coding DNA: TGTGCCAGCAGTTATGGGACAGGCCCACATGAAGGTGGCTACACCTTC. Its translation is CASSYGTGPHEGGYTF. The J gene is TRBJ1-2, the V gene TRBV6-5, with 8 bases matching TRBD1. The CDR3 totals 16 residues. V lost 3 bases and J lost 7; bases outside the gene matches: 13. Germline values: CDR1 MNHEY, CDR2 SVGAGI.

The chain couples TRBV5-1 to TRBJ2-1; TRBD1 matches at 12 bases. Per germline, CDR1 SGHRS and CDR2 YFSETQ. The CDR3 totals 15 residues. V was pared by 5 bases and J by 7 bases, with 7 bases of the junction left unmatched. Written as DNA, the CDR3 is TGCGCCAGCAGGTCCGGGACAGGGGGCGGAAATGAGCAGTTCTTC. Translated, it gives CASRSGTGGGNEQFF.

This chain connects TRBV27 to TRBJ2-3, with D tentatively TRBD2 (7 bases). V lost 3 bases, J lost 5 bases, and 12 bases lay in between. The CDR3 totals 14 residues. Per germline, CDR1 MNHEY and CDR2 SMNVEV (reference sequence). CDR3 in amino acids: CASSLGGAGDTQYF. CDR3 bases: TGTGCCAGCAGTTTGGGGGGGGCGGGAGATACGCAGTATTTT.